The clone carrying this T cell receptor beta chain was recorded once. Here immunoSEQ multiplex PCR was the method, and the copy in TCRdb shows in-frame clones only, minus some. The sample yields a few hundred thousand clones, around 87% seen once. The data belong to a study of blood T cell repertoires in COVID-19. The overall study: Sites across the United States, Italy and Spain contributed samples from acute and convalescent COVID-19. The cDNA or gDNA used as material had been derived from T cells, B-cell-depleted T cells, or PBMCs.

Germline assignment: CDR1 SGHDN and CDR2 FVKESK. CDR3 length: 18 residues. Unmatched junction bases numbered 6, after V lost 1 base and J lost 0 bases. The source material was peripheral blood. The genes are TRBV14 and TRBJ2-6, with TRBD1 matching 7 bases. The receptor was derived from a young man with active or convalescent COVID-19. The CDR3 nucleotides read TGTGCCAGCAGCCAAGGACAGGGTTTTAGCTCTGGGGCCAACGTCCTGACTTTC. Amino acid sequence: CASSQGQGFSSGANVLTF.